Listed below are T cell receptor beta chains from one sample, sequenced in a study of cytomegalovirus exposure and HLA in healthy donors. TCRdb keeps only in-frame clones here, not all; method: immunoSEQ multiplex PCR. Among tens of thousands of clones listed, roughly 83% were seen once. Sequences were obtained from PBMCs. All receptors come from a woman aged 45 to 65 in good health and CMV-seronegative. Both conserved end residues are part of each CDR3. The D gene is left open where the match is weak.

TRBV6-6	TRBD2	TRBJ2-7	CASSYRGGSSYEQYF
TRBV2	TRBD1	TRBJ1-1	CASNTGARYTEAFF
TRBV7-9	.	TRBJ2-1	CASSLALDSYNEQLF
TRBV7-8	TRBD1	TRBJ2-5	CASSLGQGSETQYF
TRBV5-6	TRBD1	TRBJ2-1	CASSPGQKDNEQFF
TRBV5-4	TRBD2	TRBJ2-3	CASSASGRASGTDTQYF
TRBV2	TRBD1	TRBJ2-3	CASSIPGQGTDTQYF
TRBV18	TRBD1	TRBJ2-7	CASTDRGRGYEQYF
TRBV29-1	.	TRBJ2-5	CSLAINRGETQYF
TRBV29-1	TRBD2	TRBJ2-5	CSVNTLGLAGDLVETQYF
TRBV5-4	.	TRBJ1-2	CASSPERNYGYTF
TRBV19	TRBD1	TRBJ1-5	CASSPGQGASQPQHF
TRBV6-4	TRBD1	TRBJ1-4	CASSGDRGLALHSEKLFF
TRBV5-1	TRBD1	TRBJ2-1	CASSTLGQGVNNEQFF
TRBV7-8	.	TRBJ2-1	CASSLNELSSYNEQFF
TRBV15	.	TRBJ2-7	CATSRDDKGTYEQYF
TRBV28	TRBD2	TRBJ2-1	CASSLKAAGYYNEQFF
TRBV5-1	.	TRBJ1-2	CASRMLGAGEGYTF
TRBV19	.	TRBJ1-3	CASSPQGSGNTIYF
TRBV28	.	TRBJ2-4	CASSPHLTEGAKNIQYF
TRBV7-2	.	TRBJ1-1	CASTPVVNTEAFF
TRBV11-2	.	TRBJ2-3	CASSPRGRTLTDTQYF
TRBV18	.	TRBJ2-7	CASSPPGLRGEQYF
TRBV25-1	TRBD1	.	CATTGGLAGEQYF
TRBV10-3	.	TRBJ1-5	CAAQSRDSNQPQHF
TRBV6-1	.	TRBJ2-2	CASSYREGTGELFF
TRBV28	.	TRBJ1-4	CASRTGTNEKLFF
TRBV18	.	TRBJ1-5	CASSTDSNQPQHF
TRBV7-8	.	TRBJ2-1	CASSLAKRRSSYNEQFF
TRBV27	TRBD2	TRBJ2-7	CASSPGLAGVYEQYF
TRBV29-1	.	TRBJ1-3	CSVVGSGNTIYF
TRBV29-1	TRBD2	TRBJ2-1	CSGGREHYNEQFF